The TCR beta chain under discussion was sequenced for a study of neurological immune-mediated disorders. Study as a whole: The multiple sclerosis group of roughly 35 included approximately 30 relapsing-remitting and 3 secondary progressive patients.

The CDR3 spans 15 residues. The V end was cut by 5 bases, the J end by 0 bases, with 11 bases between. A single record per CDR3 protein comes from TCRdb applying MiXCR to the 5' RACE reads. The repertoire holds around 60,000 distinct CDR3 sequences, with 3% to 4% as singletons. This clonotype was counted at least ten times. The antigen remains unidentified. Study observations and caveats: The authors found no clinical or MRI feature associated with the multiple sclerosis repertoire cluster. When grouped phylogenetically, the repertoires of 18 of the 34 multiple sclerosis patients fell together in one related-CDR3 cluster, which is a possible signature.

This chain links TRBV12-3 or TRBV12-4 with TRBJ1-5; D is possibly TRBD1 (6 bases). The sample comprised PBMCs. This sequence was found in a woman aged 55-70 years with multiple sclerosis. CDR3 sequence: CASSQQGNSNQPQHF. The CDR3 DNA follows: TGTGCCAGCAGTCAACAGGGTAATAGCAATCAGCCCCAGCATTTT.